Listed below are T cell receptor beta chains from one sample, sequenced in a study of control samples from healthy donors and cancer patients. Libraries were prepared by immunoSEQ multiplex PCR; TCRdb keeps only in-frame clonotypes and omits some of them. Counted here are some 220,000 clones, around 94% occurring once; the ten biggest clones make up roughly 1.6%. Sample: blood. The receptors derive from a man aged 50 to 60 in good health. CDR3s include the opening cysteine and the closing phenylalanine or tryptophan. A D gene is named only where the DNA matches it firmly. Size values are once, few and many counts, or a class for expanded clones, and some rows have none.

V: TRBV2; J: TRBJ1-2; size: -; D: TRBD1; CDR3: CASTLTGAGGYTF; DNA: TGTGCCAGCACCCTCACAGGGGCGGGTGGCTACACCTTC
V: TRBV5-6; J: TRBJ1-5; size: -; D: -; CDR3: CASSLERDRRQPQHF; DNA: TGTGCCAGCAGCTTAGAACGAGACAGGAGACAGCCCCAGCATTTT
V: TRBV7-2; J: TRBJ1-5; size: -; D: TRBD1; CDR3: CASSPGDRVFVGQPQHF; DNA: TGTGCCAGCAGCCCGGGGGACAGGGTCTTTGTGGGGCAGCCCCAGCATTTT
V: TRBV6-6; J: TRBJ1-4; size: -; D: -; CDR3: CASRRDSSTNEKLFF; DNA: TGTGCCAGCAGGCGCGACTCTTCAACTAATGAAAAACTGTTTTTT
V: TRBV28; J: TRBJ2-1; size: -; D: TRBD1; CDR3: CASSLPGDREQEQFF; DNA: TGTGCCAGCAGTTTGCCCGGGGACAGAGAACAGGAGCAGTTCTTC
V: TRBV5-1; J: TRBJ2-2; size: -; D: TRBD1; CDR3: CASSLRGQVGELFF; DNA: TGCGCCAGCAGCTTAAGGGGGCAAGTAGGGGAGCTGTTTTTT
V: TRBV10-3; J: TRBJ2-1; size: -; D: TRBD2; CDR3: CAISEFGTSGGEQFF; DNA: TGTGCCATCAGTGAATTCGGGACTAGCGGGGGTGAGCAGTTCTTC
V: TRBV9; J: TRBJ1-6; size: -; D: -; CDR3: CASSPTVQGNSPLHF; DNA: TGTGCCAGCAGCCCGACGGTGCAGGGCAATTCACCCCTCCACTTT
V: TRBV29-1; J: TRBJ2-3; size: -; D: -; CDR3: CSVGGGRGGTDTQYF; DNA: TGCAGCGTGGGTGGTGGCAGGGGGGGCACAGATACGCAGTATTTT
V: TRBV2; J: TRBJ1-1; size: -; D: -; CDR3: CASLTKGTEAFF; DNA: TGTGCCAGCCTTACTAAGGGCACTGAAGCTTTCTTT
V: TRBV18; J: TRBJ2-1; size: -; D: TRBD1; CDR3: CASSPETGRYNEQFF; DNA: TGTGCCAGCTCACCGGAGACAGGGCGGTACAATGAGCAGTTCTTC
V: TRBV5-4; J: TRBJ1-2; size: -; D: -; CDR3: CASSLVGGTYGYTF; DNA: TGTGCCAGCAGCTTGGTTGGGGGAACTTATGGCTACACCTTC
V: TRBV7-2; J: TRBJ2-3; size: once; D: TRBD1; CDR3: CASSSRQGTTDTQYF; DNA: TGTGCCAGCAGCTCCAGACAGGGGACCACAGATACGCAGTATTTT
V: TRBV5-1; J: TRBJ1-1; size: -; D: -; CDR3: CASSLRSSGNTEAFF; DNA: TGCGCCAGCAGCTTGCGTTCGAGTGGGAACACTGAAGCTTTCTTT
V: TRBV2; J: TRBJ2-1; size: few; D: TRBD2; CDR3: CASRGLAHNEQFF; DNA: TGTGCCAGCCGGGGACTAGCCCACAATGAGCAGTTCTTC
V: TRBV28; J: TRBJ2-7; size: once; D: TRBD1; CDR3: CASSIGTAYEQYF; DNA: TGTGCCAGCAGTATCGGGACAGCCTACGAGCAGTACTTC
V: TRBV19; J: TRBJ1-2; size: -; D: TRBD1; CDR3: CASSMKGGTGSGYTF; DNA: TGTGCCAGTAGTATGAAGGGCGGGACAGGGAGCGGCTACACCTTC
V: TRBV28; J: TRBJ1-1; size: -; D: -; CDR3: CASSWNRRAFF; DNA: TGTGCCAGCAGTTGGAATAGGAGAGCTTTCTTT
V: TRBV28; J: TRBJ1-2; size: once; D: TRBD1; CDR3: CASSLQQGEIYGYTF; DNA: TGTGCCAGCAGTTTACAACAGGGGGAGATCTATGGCTACACCTTC
V: TRBV19; J: TRBJ2-7; size: -; D: -; CDR3: CASGDPYEQYF; DNA: TGTGCCAGTGGGGATCCCTACGAGCAGTACTTC